This TCR beta chain stems from a study of CD8 T cells in ankylosing spondylitis. Library preparation for TCR beta used quantitative 5'-RACE with molecular barcodes. MiXCR, run by TCRdb on the 5' RACE reads, gives a single entry per CDR3 protein. This sample yields some 150,000 distinct CDR3 sequences, of which roughly 44% are seen a single time; roughly 15% belongs to the top ten. Trimming took 1 base from V and 5 from J, leaving 12 bases between them. CDR3 length: 14 amino acids. Germline CDR1 MGHDK, CDR2 SYGVNS. The chain combines TRBV25-1 with TRBJ2-7; perhaps D is TRBD1 or TRBD2 (5 bases each). The source material was synovial fluid, either unsorted or a sorted T cell fraction (not recorded which). The source is a male donor with ankylosing spondylitis. The CDR3, as DNA: TGTGCCAGCAGTGAATGGGGGACGCCCGACGAGCAGTACTTC. Translating gives CASSEWGTPDEQYF.